This T cell receptor beta chain is from a study of blood T cell repertoires in COVID-19. Across the whole study: PBMCs, B-cell-depleted T cells, or T cells provided the cDNA or gDNA that made up the material.

CDR1 and CDR2 from the germline V gene are LNHDA and SQIVND (reference sequence). The CDR3 totals 13 residues. Trimming shortened V by 3 bases and J by 7 bases, and 9 bases separated the two germline ends. The protocol was immunoSEQ multiplex PCR, while the TCRdb copy is restricted to in-frame clones and leaves out a portion. The profile shows 130,000 or so clones, 80% to 90% of them singletons. Sequencing used peripheral blood. This chain links TRBV19 with TRBJ1-4; weak D call: TRBD1 (5 bases). The sequence came from a man in his sixties with COVID-19, enrolled during active disease. The CDR3 nucleotides read TGTGCCAGTAGTATCCAGGGAGGTGAAAAACTGTTTTTT. It translates to CASSIQGGEKLFF.